The 29 T cell receptor beta chains below all came from one sample that was sequenced in a study of quantifying T cell responses using KT2 cells. Study overall: RNA was reverse transcribed with TCR alpha and beta constant-region primers.

A single-stranded UMI oligo with SP2 sequence was ligated to cDNA 3' ends. An equimolar mix of RC1.1 and RC1.2 primed the beta chain across TRBC1 and TRBC2. TCRdb analysed the UMI-ligation and nested PCR reads with MiXCR anew, one entry per CDR3 protein. The table includes over 55,000 distinct CDR3 sequences, 10% to 15% detected once. The sample was PBMCs spiked with cells of the T cell clone KT2. These receptors were obtained from a human donor.

This clonotype has more than one count but fewer than ten. The J gene is TRBJ2-5, the V gene TRBV12-3 or TRBV12-4, with no clear D. Trimming removed 3 bases at V and 2 bases at J, with 10 bases between. This CDR3 has 14 amino acids. Here the CDR3 DNA reads TGTGCCAGCAGTTTGAGACGGGTTCAAGAGACCCAGTACTTC. Its protein product is CASSLRRVQETQYF.

V and J are TRBV7-2 and TRBJ2-5; TRBD1 matches 7 bases. Losses at the gene ends were 5 bases for V and 5 bases for J; bases not matched to a gene: 5. The CDR3 spans 13 residues. CDR1 and CDR2 from the germline V gene are SGHTA and FQGNSA. In DNA form, the CDR3 reads TGTGCCAGCAGCGGACAGGTGGGGGAGACCCAGTACTTC. Its protein product is CASSGQVGETQYF.

This sequence joins TRBV12-3 or TRBV12-4 and TRBJ2-7; D possibly uses TRBD1 or TRBD2 (5 bases each). The CDR3 loop spans 13 amino acids. Trimming cost V 5 bases and J 2 bases, with 10 bases left between them. CDR3 sequence: CASSPWDPYEQYF. The CDR3 DNA follows: TGTGCCAGCAGTCCTTGGGACCCCTACGAGCAGTACTTC.

This clonotype occurred many times. This chain uses TRBV6-2 or TRBV6-3 with TRBJ2-5, with 12 bases aligning to TRBD1. V was clipped by 2 bases and J by 2 bases; unmatched bases: 12. Looked up from germline, CDR1 is MNHEY and CDR2 is SVGEGT. There are 19 residues in the CDR3. Written as DNA, the CDR3 is TGTGCCAGCAGTTACCACGTCCTCCGGGACAGGGGGCGTCAAGAGACCCAGTACTTC. It encodes CASSYHVLRDRGRQETQYF.

Only a few counts were recorded for this clonotype. The chain links TRBV3-1 to TRBJ1-2; D call uncertain. Per the germline V gene, CDR1 is LGHDT and CDR2 is YNNKEL (reference sequence). This CDR3 is 12 amino acids long. V lost 1 base and J 5 bases, leaving 5 bases between the germline ends. The DNA for the CDR3 is TGTGCCAGCAGCCAAGGAGAGTATGGCTACACCTTC. Protein product: CASSQGEYGYTF.

There are a few counts of this clonotype. The chain uses TRBV12-3 or TRBV12-4 and TRBJ2-3; 7 bases are shared with TRBD2. Trimming removed 4 bases from V and 1 base from J; junction bases left unmatched: 2. The CDR3 extends over 14 amino acids. The CDR3 region is CASSWGGGTDTQYF. The CDR3 DNA sequence: TGTGCCAGCAGTTGGGGGGGGGGCACAGATACGCAGTATTTT.

This clonotype was found many times. This chain connects TRBV29-1 to TRBJ2-6; D is uncertain. The germline gives CDR1 SQVTM, CDR2 ANQGSEA. Trimming took 4 bases from V and 0 from J, leaving 13 bases between them. The CDR3 spans 16 residues. The CDR3 DNA follows: TGCAGCGTTGGTACCAATCCCACCTCTGGGGCCAACGTCCTGACTTTC. Translation: CSVGTNPTSGANVLTF.

This clonotype was observed a few times. This chain uses TRBV11-2 with TRBJ2-1, with TRBD1 matching 8 bases. Trimming at V came to 3 bases and at J to 9 bases, leaving 10 bases not matched to a gene. The CDR3 covers 15 residues. The germline V gene encodes CDR1 SGHAT and CDR2 FQNNGV. The CDR3, as DNA: TGTGCCAGCAGCTTGTTGACAGGGGAAGGGGTTGAGCAGTTCTTC. It translates to CASSLLTGEGVEQFF.

This clonotype was detected ten times or more. The chain is built from TRBV20-1 and TRBJ2-1, with 10 bases aligning to TRBD1. V dropped 6 bases and J dropped 6; count of bases not matched to a gene: 11. The CDR3 length is 15 residues. Germline-derived CDR1 and CDR2 are DFQATT and SNEGSKA (reference sequence). In nucleotides, the CDR3 is TGCAGTGCAGAGGAGGGACAGGGGACTTTCAATGAGCAGTTCTTC. Its protein is CSAEEGQGTFNEQFF.

In its sample, this clonotype was seen many times. The J gene is TRBJ2-2, the V gene TRBV12-3 or TRBV12-4; the D gene is possibly TRBD2 (7 bases). The V and J ends lost 7 bases and 7 bases respectively, with 22 bases between them. The CDR3 extends over 16 amino acids. The CDR3 DNA reads TGTGCCAGCACCCCCGGGCCGGGGGGCGGCGGCGGGGAGCTGTTTTTT. This codes for CASTPGPGGGGGELFF.

The chain combines TRBV6-2 or TRBV6-3 with TRBJ2-1; TRBD1 matches 8 bases. Unmatched junction bases numbered 9, after V lost 7 bases and J lost 7 bases. CDR3 length equals 14 residues. Germline values: CDR1 MNHEY, CDR2 SVGEGT. CDR3 residues: CASTTLTGVNEQFF. In DNA, the CDR3 is TGTGCCAGCACCACACTGACAGGGGTTAATGAGCAGTTCTTC.

This clonotype came up a few times. V usage is TRBV29-1 and J usage is TRBJ1-5, with D perhaps TRBD1 (5 bases). Germline V lookup: CDR1 SQVTM, CDR2 ANQGSEA. This CDR3 is built from 13 residues. V was shortened by 7 bases and J by 3 bases, with 13 bases between the two germline ends. The CDR3 spells CSAKLGLNQPQHF. DNA for the CDR3: TGCAGCGCTAAATTGGGGCTCAATCAGCCCCAGCATTTT.

CDR3 protein: CASSPREGAPETQYF. The CDR3 nucleotides are TGTGCCAGCTCACCCCGCGAGGGGGCCCCAGAGACCCAGTACTTC. The chain recombines TRBV18 with TRBJ2-5, with TRBD1 matching over 7 bases. J lost 4 bases, V lost 3 bases, and 8 bases had no gene match. The CDR3 loop spans 15 amino acids. Germline V CDR1 and CDR2: KGHSH, LQKENI. The entire variable domain, with the rest obtained from reference TRBV18 and TRBJ2-5, is as follows: NAGVMQNPRHLVRRRGQEARLRCSPMKGHSHVYWYRQLPEEGLKFMVYLQKENIIDESGMPKERFSAEFPKEGPSILRIQQVVRGDSAAYFCASSPREGAPETQYFGPGTRLLVL.

The chain links TRBV6-1 to TRBJ2-7; 10 bases match TRBD1. Losses at the gene ends were 6 bases for V and 7 bases for J; bases not matched to a gene: 9. Germline CDR1 reads MNHNS; CDR2 reads SASEGT. The CDR3 contains 14 residues. The CDR3 sequence is CASRMDRGAGEQYF. In nucleotides, the CDR3 is TGTGCCAGCAGGATGGACAGGGGGGCGGGGGAGCAGTACTTC.

The chain has TRBV12-3 or TRBV12-4 and TRBJ2-1, with D unclear. This CDR3 has 17 amino acids. The V end was cut by 5 bases, the J end by 2 bases, with 19 bases between. The CDR3 sequence is CASSPPLRSAPYNEQFF. Written as DNA, the CDR3 is TGTGCCAGCAGTCCGCCCCTAAGGAGCGCCCCCTACAATGAGCAGTTCTTC.

This clonotype has at least ten counts. CDR3 DNA sequence: TGTGCCAGTTTGGGCAGCGAGCAGTTCTTC. Translating it yields CASLGSEQFF. V usage is TRBV12-3 or TRBV12-4 and J usage is TRBJ2-1; D gene uncertain. The CDR3 contains 10 residues. Trimming took off 9 bases at V and 10 bases at J, with 10 bases between the two ends.

The J gene is TRBJ1-2, the V gene TRBV30, with a weak D call TRBD1 (5 bases). V lost 4 bases, J lost 7 bases, and 10 bases lay in between. CDR1 and CDR2 from the germline V gene are GTSNPN and SVGIG (reference sequence). The length of the CDR3 is 11 residues. DNA of the CDR3: TGTGCCTGGATGGGGCGCGGTGGCTACACCTTC. Its translation is CAWMGRGGYTF.

This clonotype turned up a few times. This chain joins TRBV6-5 and TRBJ2-3; TRBD2 might be the D (6 bases). Germline V gives CDR1 MNHEY, CDR2 SVGAGI. Trimming removed 6 bases at V and 0 bases at J, with 10 bases between. This CDR3 is 14 amino acids long. CDR3 amino acids: CASSRRASTDTQYF. The CDR3 DNA is TGTGCCAGCAGCCGGAGGGCCAGCACAGATACGCAGTATTTT.

At least ten counts were recorded for this clonotype. J is TRBJ1-6 and V is TRBV7-3; D is possibly TRBD1 (5 bases). Per the germline V gene, CDR1 is SGHTA and CDR2 is FQGTGA. The CDR3 consists of 15 residues. Deletions cut 5 bases from V and 9 bases from J, with 17 bases between. The CDR3: CASSLGGGTGSPLHF. The CDR3 DNA reads TGTGCCAGCAGCCTCGGCGGGGGGACGGGTTCACCCCTCCACTTT.

This clonotype has more than one count but fewer than ten. The chain is built from TRBV12-3 or TRBV12-4 and TRBJ2-3; D is tentatively TRBD1 or TRBD2 (5 bases each). Trimming shortened V by 3 bases and J by 0 bases, and 13 bases separated the two germline ends. The CDR3 runs 16 residues. Here the CDR3 reads CASSFRGAKSTDTQYF. The CDR3 nucleotides read TGTGCCAGCAGTTTTCGGGGCGCGAAAAGCACAGATACGCAGTATTTT.

V is TRBV7-2 and J is TRBJ1-2; weak D call: TRBD1 (6 bases). Looked up from germline, CDR1 is SGHTA and CDR2 is FQGNSA. Deletions cut 2 bases from V and 4 bases from J, with 14 bases between. The CDR3 sequence is 15 residues long. The CDR3 region is CASSLLNREIYGYTF. In DNA form, the CDR3 reads TGTGCCAGCAGCTTACTTAACAGGGAAATCTATGGCTACACCTTC.

This clonotype has a handful of counts. V gene TRBV2 combines with J gene TRBJ1-1; D unclear. The CDR3 contains 13 residues. Trimming stripped 9 bases from V and 6 bases from J, with 17 bases between. Germline-derived CDR1 and CDR2 are SNHLY and FYNNEI. The DNA of the CDR3 is TGTGCCAGTAGGGTATTTGATGCTGCTGAAGCTTTCTTT. This encodes CASRVFDAAEAFF.

The V gene is TRBV12-3 or TRBV12-4, the J gene TRBJ1-4; TRBD1 agrees at 9 bases. The J segment lost 3 bases and the V segment lost 4 bases, leaving 6 bases of the junction unmatched. This CDR3 region has 16 residues. CDR3 residues: CASSSRDREANEKLFF. CDR3 nucleotide sequence: TGTGCCAGCAGTTCCCGGGACAGGGAGGCTAATGAAAAACTGTTTTTT.

The chain employs TRBV6-5 and TRBJ2-6; TRBD2 aligns across 8 bases. V dropped 0 bases and J dropped 4; count of bases not matched to a gene: 8. The germline gives CDR1 MNHEY, CDR2 SVGAGI. The CDR3 totals 18 residues. DNA for the CDR3: TGTGCCAGCAGTTACTCGACAATGGCGGGGGGAGGGGCCAACGTCCTGACTTTC. Translating gives CASSYSTMAGGGANVLTF.

This clonotype is a singleton in its sample. A much bigger clone sits one base away, suggesting this may be a read error. The chain is built from TRBV12-3 or TRBV12-4 and TRBJ1-5, with D possibly TRBD1 on 5 matching bases. This CDR3 comprises 18 residues. The CDR3 here is CASTPGIGRAGSNQPKHF. In nucleotides, the CDR3 is TGTGCCAGCACCCCGGGTATAGGCAGGGCGGGTAGCAATCAGCCCAAGCATTTT.

V and J are TRBV3-1 and TRBJ2-1; no clear D gene. This CDR3 has 12 amino acids. Trimming took 2 bases from V and 7 from J, leaving 6 bases between them. Germline V gives CDR1 LGHDT, CDR2 YNNKEL (reference sequence). CDR3: CASSQTRNEQFF. The CDR3 region has the DNA TGTGCCAGCAGCCAAACGAGGAATGAGCAGTTCTTC.

The rearrangement links TRBV18 to TRBJ1-2; D perhaps matches TRBD1 (5 bases). The germline CDR1 and CDR2 sequences are KGHSH and LQKENI. CDR3 size: 13 residues. V was clipped by 4 bases and J by 8 bases, with 14 bases between them. Here the CDR3 DNA reads TGTGCCAGCTCACAGGGACTCCGTTACGGCTACACCTTC. Its protein product is CASSQGLRYGYTF.

This clonotype appeared many times. The genes are TRBV5-5 and TRBJ2-7; the D gene is possibly TRBD1 (7 bases). This CDR3 region has 15 residues. Germline V lookup: CDR1 SGHKS, CDR2 YYEKEE (reference sequence). Trimming shortened V by 4 bases and J by 2 bases, and 16 bases separated the two germline ends. The CDR3 DNA reads TGTGCCAGCAGCCCGGGAGCAGGGGGGCCCTACGAGCAGTACTTC. Amino acids: CASSPGAGGPYEQYF.

The V gene is TRBV19, the J gene TRBJ2-1, with 8 nucleotides matching TRBD1. Losses at the gene ends were 5 bases for V and 6 bases for J; bases not matched to a gene: 9. From germline, CDR1 is LNHDA and CDR2 SQIVND (reference sequence). The CDR3 is made up of 15 amino acids. The CDR3 reads CASSHRQGLGNEQFF. CDR3 nucleotide sequence: TGTGCCAGTAGTCACCGACAGGGGTTGGGCAATGAGCAGTTCTTC.